The source of this TCR beta chain is a study of CD8+ T cells in alopecia areata. Looking at the study overall: Treated patients' severity was scored by percentage of affected scalp area.

The sample's treatment: oral pan-JAK inhibitor, 5-10 mg twice daily. It was cDNA, reverse transcribed from extracted RNA, that served as the sequencing template. Clones were sequenced by immunoSEQ multiplex PCR, and TCRdb holds only the in-frame ones, with some missing. The profile shows about 170,000 clones, 50% to 75% of them singletons. Findings and limits, study-wide: Under tofacitinib, fewer expanded CD8+ clones appeared among the top 100 scalp clones. Alopecia totalis/universalis scalp especially showed more expanded CD8+ clones than normal scalp.

In regard to this clone: Its antigen is unknown.

Material: CD4+ T cells sorted from blood, obtained at approximately week 56, from a patient treated with tofacitinib. This clonotype was sampled from a human donor with alopecia areata.

DNA for the CDR3: TGTGCCATCAGTGAGTCGCTACAGGGAGTTGGTGGCTACACCTTC. Amino acids: CAISESLQGVGGYTF. The chain has TRBV10-3 and TRBJ1-2, with D possibly being TRBD1 (6 bases). CDR1 ENHRY and CDR2 SYGVKD come from the germline V gene. Trimming took 0 bases from V and 7 from J, leaving 15 bases between them. The length of the CDR3 is 15 residues.